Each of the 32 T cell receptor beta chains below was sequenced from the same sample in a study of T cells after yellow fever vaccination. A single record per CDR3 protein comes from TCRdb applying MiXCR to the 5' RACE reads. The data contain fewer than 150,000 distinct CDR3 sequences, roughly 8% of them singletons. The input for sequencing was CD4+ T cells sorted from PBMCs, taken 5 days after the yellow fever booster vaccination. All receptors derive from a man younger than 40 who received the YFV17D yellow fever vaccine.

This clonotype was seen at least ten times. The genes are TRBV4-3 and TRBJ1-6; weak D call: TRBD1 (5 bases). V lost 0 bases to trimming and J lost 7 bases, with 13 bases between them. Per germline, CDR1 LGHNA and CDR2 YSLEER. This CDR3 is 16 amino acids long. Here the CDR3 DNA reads TGCGCCAGCAGCCAAGACACCAGGGTCCCAAATTCACCCCTCCACTTT. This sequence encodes CASSQDTRVPNSPLHF.

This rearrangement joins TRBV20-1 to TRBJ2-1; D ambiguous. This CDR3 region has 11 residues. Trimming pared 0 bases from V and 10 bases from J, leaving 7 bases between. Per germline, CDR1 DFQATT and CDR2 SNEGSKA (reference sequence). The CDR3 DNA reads TGCAGTGCTAGAGACTTTTCCGAGCAGTTCTTC. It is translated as CSARDFSEQFF.

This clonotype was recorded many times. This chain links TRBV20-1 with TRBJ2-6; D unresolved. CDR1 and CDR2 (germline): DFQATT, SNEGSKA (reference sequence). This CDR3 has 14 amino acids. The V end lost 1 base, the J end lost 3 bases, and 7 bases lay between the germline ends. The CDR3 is CSARGHLGANVLTF. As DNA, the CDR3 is TGCAGTGCTAGAGGTCACCTTGGGGCCAACGTCCTGACTTTC.

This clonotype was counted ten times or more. The chain's CDR3 is CASSPRDPPREQYF. Here the CDR3 DNA reads TGTGCCAGCTCACCCAGAGACCCACCTAGGGAGCAGTACTTC. This chain links TRBV18 with TRBJ2-7; D gene unclear. Per the germline V gene, CDR1 is KGHSH and CDR2 is LQKENI. With 3 bases removed from V and 7 bases from J, the gap between germline ends came to 16 bases. The length of the CDR3 is 14 residues.

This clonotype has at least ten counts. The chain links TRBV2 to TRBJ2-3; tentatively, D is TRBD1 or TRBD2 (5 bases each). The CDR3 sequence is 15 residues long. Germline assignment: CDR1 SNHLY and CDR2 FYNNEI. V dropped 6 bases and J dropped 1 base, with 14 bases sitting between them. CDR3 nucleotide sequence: TGTGCCAGCAGCCCCGGGACCTGGGGCACAGATACGCAGTATTTT. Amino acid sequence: CASSPGTWGTDTQYF.

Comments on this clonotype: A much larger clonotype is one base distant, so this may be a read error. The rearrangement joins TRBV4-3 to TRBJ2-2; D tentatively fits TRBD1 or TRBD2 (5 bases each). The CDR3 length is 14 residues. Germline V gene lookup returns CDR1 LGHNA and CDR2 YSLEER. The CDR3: CASSQDGYTGALFF. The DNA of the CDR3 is TGCGCCAGCAGCCAAGATGGGTACACCGGGGCGCTGTTTTTT.

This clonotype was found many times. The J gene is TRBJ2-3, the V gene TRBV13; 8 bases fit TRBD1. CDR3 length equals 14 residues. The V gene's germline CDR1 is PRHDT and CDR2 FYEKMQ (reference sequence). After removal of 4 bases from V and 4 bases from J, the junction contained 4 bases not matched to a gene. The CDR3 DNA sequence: TGTGCCAGCAGCTCCGGACAGGGCCCAGATACGCAGTATTTT. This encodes CASSSGQGPDTQYF.

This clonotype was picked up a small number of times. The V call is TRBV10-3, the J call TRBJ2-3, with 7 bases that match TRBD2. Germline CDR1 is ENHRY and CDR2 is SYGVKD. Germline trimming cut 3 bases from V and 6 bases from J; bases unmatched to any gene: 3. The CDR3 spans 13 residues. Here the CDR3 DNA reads TGTGCCATCAGTGAACGGGAGGAGGATACGCAGTATTTT. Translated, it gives CAISEREEDTQYF.

The CDR3 bases are TGCAGTGCTAGCGTGGGCTCCTCGAGCTCCTATAATTCACCCCTCCACTTT. Amino acids: CSASVGSSSSYNSPLHF. The rearrangement uses TRBV20-1 and TRBJ1-6; the D is unclear. The V gene's germline CDR1 is DFQATT and CDR2 SNEGSKA (reference sequence). There are 17 residues in the CDR3. V dropped 3 bases and J dropped 0 bases, with 15 bases sitting between them.

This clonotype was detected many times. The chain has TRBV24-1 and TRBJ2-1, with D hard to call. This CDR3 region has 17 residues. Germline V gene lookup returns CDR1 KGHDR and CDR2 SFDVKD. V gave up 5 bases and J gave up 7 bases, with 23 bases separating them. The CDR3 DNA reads TGTGCCACCAGTGGCACCTCGCCCACCGGCAGGATAAATGAGCAGTTCTTC. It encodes CATSGTSPTGRINEQFF.

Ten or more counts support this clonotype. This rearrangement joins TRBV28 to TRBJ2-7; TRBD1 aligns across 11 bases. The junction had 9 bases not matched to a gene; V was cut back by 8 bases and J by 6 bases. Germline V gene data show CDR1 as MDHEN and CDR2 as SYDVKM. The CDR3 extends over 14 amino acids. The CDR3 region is CASYPGQGVSEQYF. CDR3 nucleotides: TGTGCCAGCTATCCGGGACAGGGGGTTTCCGAGCAGTACTTC. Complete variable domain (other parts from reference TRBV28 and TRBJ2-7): DVKVTQSSRYLVKRTGEKVFLECVQDMDHENMFWYRQDPGLGLRLIYFSYDVKMKEKGDIPEGYSVSREKKERFSLILESASTNQTSMYLCASYPGQGVSEQYFGPGTRLTVT.

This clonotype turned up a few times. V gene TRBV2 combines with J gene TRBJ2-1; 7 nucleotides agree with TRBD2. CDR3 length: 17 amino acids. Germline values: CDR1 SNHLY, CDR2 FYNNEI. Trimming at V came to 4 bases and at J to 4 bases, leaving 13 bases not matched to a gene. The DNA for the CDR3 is TGTGCCAGCAGTGGGATAGCGGGCATAGACATATACAATGAGCAGTTCTTC. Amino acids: CASSGIAGIDIYNEQFF.

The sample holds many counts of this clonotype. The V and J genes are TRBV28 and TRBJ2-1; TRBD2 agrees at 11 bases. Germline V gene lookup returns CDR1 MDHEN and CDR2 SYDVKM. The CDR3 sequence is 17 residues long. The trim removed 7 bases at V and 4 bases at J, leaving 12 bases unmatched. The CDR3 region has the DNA TGTGCCAGCACACTACCCGGGACTAGCGGATTTTACAATGAGCAGTTCTTC. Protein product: CASTLPGTSGFYNEQFF. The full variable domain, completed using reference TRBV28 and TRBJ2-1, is DVKVTQSSRYLVKRTGEKVFLECVQDMDHENMFWYRQDPGLGLRLIYFSYDVKMKEKGDIPEGYSVSREKKERFSLILESASTNQTSMYLCASTLPGTSGFYNEQFFGPGTRLTVL.

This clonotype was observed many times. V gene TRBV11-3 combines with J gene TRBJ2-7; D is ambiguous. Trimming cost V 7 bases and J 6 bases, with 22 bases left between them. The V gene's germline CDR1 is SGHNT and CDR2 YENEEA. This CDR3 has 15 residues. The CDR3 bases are TGTGCCAGCATTCCTAATCGGGTCTGGTTCGGCGAGCAGTACTTC. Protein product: CASIPNRVWFGEQYF. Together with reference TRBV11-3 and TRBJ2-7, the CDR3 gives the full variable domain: EAGVVQSPRYKIIEKKQPVAFWCNPISGHNTLYWYLQNLGQGPELLIRYENEEAVDDSQLPKDRFSAERLKGVDSTLKIQPAELGDSAVYLCASIPNRVWFGEQYFGPGTRLTVT.

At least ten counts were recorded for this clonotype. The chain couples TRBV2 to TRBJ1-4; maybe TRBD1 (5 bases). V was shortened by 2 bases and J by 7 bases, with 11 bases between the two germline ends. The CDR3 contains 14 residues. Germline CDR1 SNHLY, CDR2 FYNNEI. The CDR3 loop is CASSESGPPEKLFF. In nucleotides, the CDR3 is TGTGCCAGCAGTGAATCGGGGCCCCCTGAAAAACTGTTTTTT.

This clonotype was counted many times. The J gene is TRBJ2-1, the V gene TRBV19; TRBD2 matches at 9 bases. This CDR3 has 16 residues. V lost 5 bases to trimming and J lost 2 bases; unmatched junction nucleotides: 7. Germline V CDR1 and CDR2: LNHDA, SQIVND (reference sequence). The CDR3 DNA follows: TGTGCCAGTAGTCCTCTGAGGACTAGCGCCTACAATGAGCAGTTCTTC. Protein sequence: CASSPLRTSAYNEQFF.

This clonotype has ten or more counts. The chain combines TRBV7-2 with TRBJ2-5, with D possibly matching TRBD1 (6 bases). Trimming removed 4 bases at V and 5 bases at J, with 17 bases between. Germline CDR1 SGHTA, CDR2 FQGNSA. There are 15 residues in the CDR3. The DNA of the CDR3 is TGTGCCAGCAGCTCTGCCACAGGGCCTCGGGAGACCCAGTACTTC. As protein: CASSSATGPRETQYF.

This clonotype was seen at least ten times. The DNA of the CDR3 is TGTGCCACCAGCAGGGAGGGGTACAATGAGCAGTTCTTC. Translated, it gives CATSREGYNEQFF. The J gene is TRBJ2-1, the V gene TRBV15; a possible D gene is TRBD2 (6 bases). This CDR3 is 13 amino acids long. V was shortened by 3 bases and J by 4 bases, with 7 bases between the two germline ends. Germline loops: CDR1 LNHNV, CDR2 YYDKDF (reference sequence). Variable domain in full (rest from reference TRBV15 and TRBJ2-1): DAMVIQNPRYQVTQFGKPVTLSCSQTLNHNVMYWYQQKSSQAPKLLFHYYDKDFNNEADTPDNFQSRRPNTSFCFLDIRSPGLGDTAMYLCATSREGYNEQFFGPGTRLTVL.

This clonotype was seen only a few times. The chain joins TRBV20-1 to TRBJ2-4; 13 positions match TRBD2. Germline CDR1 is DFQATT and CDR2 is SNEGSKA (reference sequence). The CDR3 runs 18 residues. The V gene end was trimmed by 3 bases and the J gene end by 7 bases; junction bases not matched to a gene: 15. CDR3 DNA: TGCAGTGCTAGTACCTCAACTAGCGGGAGGGCCCGGAGGAACATTCAGTACTTC. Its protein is CSASTSTSGRARRNIQYF.

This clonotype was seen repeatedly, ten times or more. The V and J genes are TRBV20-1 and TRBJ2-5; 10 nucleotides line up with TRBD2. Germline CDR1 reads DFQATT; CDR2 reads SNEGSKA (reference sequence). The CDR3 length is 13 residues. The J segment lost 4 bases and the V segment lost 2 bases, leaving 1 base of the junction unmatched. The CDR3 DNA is TGCAGTGCTAGAATAGCGGGAGGAGAGACCCAGTACTTC. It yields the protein CSARIAGGETQYF.

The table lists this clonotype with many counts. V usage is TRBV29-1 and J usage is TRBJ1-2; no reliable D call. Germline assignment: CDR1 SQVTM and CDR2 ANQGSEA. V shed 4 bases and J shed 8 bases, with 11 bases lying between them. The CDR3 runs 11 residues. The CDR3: CSVGHRAGYTF. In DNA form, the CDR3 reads TGCAGCGTTGGTCACAGAGCCGGCTACACCTTC.

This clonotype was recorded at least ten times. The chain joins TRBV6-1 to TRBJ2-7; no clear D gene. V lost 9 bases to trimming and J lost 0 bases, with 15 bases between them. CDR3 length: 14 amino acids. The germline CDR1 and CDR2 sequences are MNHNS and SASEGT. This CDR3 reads CASCPQLVSYEQYF. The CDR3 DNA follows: TGTGCCAGTTGCCCTCAGTTAGTCTCCTACGAGCAGTACTTC.

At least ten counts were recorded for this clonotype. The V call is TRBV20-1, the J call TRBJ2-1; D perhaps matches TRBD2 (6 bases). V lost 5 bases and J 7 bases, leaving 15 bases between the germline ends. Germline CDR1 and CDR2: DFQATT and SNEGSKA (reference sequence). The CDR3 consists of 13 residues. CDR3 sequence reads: CSAQSPGRNEQFF. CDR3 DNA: TGCAGTGCTCAGTCGCCAGGGAGGAATGAGCAGTTCTTC.

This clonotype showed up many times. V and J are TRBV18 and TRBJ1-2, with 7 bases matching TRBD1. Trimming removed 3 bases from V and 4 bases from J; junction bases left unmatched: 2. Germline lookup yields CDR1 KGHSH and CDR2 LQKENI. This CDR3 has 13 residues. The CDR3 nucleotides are TGTGCCAGCTCACCCGACAGGGCCTATGGCTACACCTTC. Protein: CASSPDRAYGYTF.

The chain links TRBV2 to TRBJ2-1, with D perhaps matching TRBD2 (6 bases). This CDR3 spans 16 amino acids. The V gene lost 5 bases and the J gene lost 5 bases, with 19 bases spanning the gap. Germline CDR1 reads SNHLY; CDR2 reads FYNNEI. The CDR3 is CASSPTRLVWHNEQFF. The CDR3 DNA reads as TGTGCCAGCAGTCCTACGAGACTAGTATGGCACAATGAGCAGTTCTTC.

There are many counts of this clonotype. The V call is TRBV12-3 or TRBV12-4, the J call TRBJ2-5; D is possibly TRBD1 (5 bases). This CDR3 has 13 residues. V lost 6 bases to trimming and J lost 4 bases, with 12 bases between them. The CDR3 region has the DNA TGTGCCAGCAGCCCTAGGGGCGCAGAGACCCAGTACTTC. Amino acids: CASSPRGAETQYF.

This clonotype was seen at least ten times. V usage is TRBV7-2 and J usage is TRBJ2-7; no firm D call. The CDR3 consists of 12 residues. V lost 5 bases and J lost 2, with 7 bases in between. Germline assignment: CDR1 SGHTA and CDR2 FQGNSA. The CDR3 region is CASSVKPYEQYF. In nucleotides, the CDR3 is TGTGCCAGCAGCGTAAAGCCCTACGAGCAGTACTTC.

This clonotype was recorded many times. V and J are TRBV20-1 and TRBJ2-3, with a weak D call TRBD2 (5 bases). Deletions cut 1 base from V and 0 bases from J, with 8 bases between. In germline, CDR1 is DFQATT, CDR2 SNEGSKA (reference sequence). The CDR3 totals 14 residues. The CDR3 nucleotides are TGCAGTGCTAGAGGGGCGGGCAGCACAGATACGCAGTATTTT. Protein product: CSARGAGSTDTQYF.

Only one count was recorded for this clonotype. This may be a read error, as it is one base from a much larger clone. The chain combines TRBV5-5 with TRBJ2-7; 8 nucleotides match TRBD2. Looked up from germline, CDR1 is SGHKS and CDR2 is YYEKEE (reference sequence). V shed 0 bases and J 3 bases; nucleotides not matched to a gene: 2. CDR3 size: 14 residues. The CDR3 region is CASSLALAVYEQYF. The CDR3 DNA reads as TGTGCCAGCAGCTTGGCACTAGCGGTCTACGAGCAGTACTTC. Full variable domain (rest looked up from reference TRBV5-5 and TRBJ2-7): DAGVTQSPTHLIKTRGQQVTLRCSPISGHKSVSWYQQVLGQGPQFIFQYYEKEERGRGNFPDRFSARQFPNYSSELNVNALLLGDSALYLCASSLALAVYEQYFGPGTRLTVT.

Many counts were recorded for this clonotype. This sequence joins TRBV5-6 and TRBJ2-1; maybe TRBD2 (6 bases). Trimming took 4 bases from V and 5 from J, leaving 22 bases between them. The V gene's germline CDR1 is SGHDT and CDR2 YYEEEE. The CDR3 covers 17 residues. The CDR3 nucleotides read TGTGCCAGCAGCGGTCGACCGGGACTGGAGTTAGACAATGAGCAGTTCTTC. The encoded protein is CASSGRPGLELDNEQFF.

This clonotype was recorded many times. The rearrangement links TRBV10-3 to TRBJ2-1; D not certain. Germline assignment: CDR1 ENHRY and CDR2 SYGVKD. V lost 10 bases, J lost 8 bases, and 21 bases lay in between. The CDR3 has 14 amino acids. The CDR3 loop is CASARELGNDEQFF. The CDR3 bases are TGTGCCAGCGCCAGAGAATTAGGCAATGATGAGCAGTTCTTC.

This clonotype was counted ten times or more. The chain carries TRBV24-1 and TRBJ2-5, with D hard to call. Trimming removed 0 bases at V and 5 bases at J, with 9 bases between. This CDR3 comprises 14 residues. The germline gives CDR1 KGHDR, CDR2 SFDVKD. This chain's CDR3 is CATSDLGIGETQYF. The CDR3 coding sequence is TGTGCCACCAGTGATTTGGGCATTGGGGAGACCCAGTACTTC.